These 3 T cell receptor beta chains share one sample of origin, sequenced in a study of monozygotic twins with cystic fibrosis. This table comes from immunoSEQ multiplex PCR, and its TCRdb copy is limited to in-frame clones, with some not included. The sample contains over 15,000 clones, about 96% of which appear only once. The sequenced sample consisted of blood. The receptors shown here come from a girl aged 2 to 9 with cystic fibrosis.

V and J are TRBV5-1 and TRBJ2-2, with TRBD1 as a possible D gene (5 bases). V was clipped by 3 bases and J by 0 bases, with 9 bases between them. The CDR3 is 15 amino acids. The germline V gene has CDR1 SGHRS and CDR2 YFSETQ. The CDR3 protein is CASSSTATNTGELFF. Written as DNA, the CDR3 is TGCGCCAGCAGCTCGACAGCGACGAACACCGGGGAGCTGTTTTTT.

J is TRBJ2-5 and V is TRBV4-3; the D is unclear. Looked up from germline, CDR1 is LGHNA and CDR2 is YSLEER. There are 15 residues in the CDR3. Trimming took 0 bases from V and 5 from J, leaving 13 bases between them. The CDR3, as DNA: TGCGCCAGCAGCCAAGATCTTCAGGCCAGGGAGACCCAGTACTTC. Protein sequence: CASSQDLQARETQYF.

The sample holds one count of this clone. The V gene is TRBV29-1, the J gene TRBJ2-5; D is possibly TRBD2 (6 bases). Per the germline V gene, CDR1 is SQVTM and CDR2 is ANQGSEA. V dropped 2 bases and J dropped 0 bases, with 10 bases sitting between them. The CDR3 is 14 amino acids. CDR3 DNA sequence: TGCAGCGTTGAATTAGGGAGGAACCAAGAGACCCAGTACTTC. This codes for CSVELGRNQETQYF. The entire variable domain, with the rest obtained from reference TRBV29-1 and TRBJ2-5, is as follows: SAVISQKPSRDICQRGTSLTIQCQVDSQVTMMFWYRQQPGQSLTLIATANQGSEATYESGFVIDKFPISRPNLTFSTLTVSNMSPEDSSIYLCSVELGRNQETQYFGPGTRLLVL.